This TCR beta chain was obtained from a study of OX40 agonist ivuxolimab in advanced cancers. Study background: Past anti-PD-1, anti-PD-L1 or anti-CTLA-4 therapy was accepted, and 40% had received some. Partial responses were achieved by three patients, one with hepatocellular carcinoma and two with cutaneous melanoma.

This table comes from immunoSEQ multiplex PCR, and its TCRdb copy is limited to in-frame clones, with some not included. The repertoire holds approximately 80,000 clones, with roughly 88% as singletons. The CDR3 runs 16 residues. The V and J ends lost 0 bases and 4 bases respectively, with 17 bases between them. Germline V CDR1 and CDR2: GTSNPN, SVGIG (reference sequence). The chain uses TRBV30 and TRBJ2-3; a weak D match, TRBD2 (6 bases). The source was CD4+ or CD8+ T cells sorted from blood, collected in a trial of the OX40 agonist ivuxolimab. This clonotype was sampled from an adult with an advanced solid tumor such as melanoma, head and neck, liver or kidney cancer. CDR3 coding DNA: TGTGCCTGGAGTGTAGAGCCAGGTGGAGGGGCAGATACGCAGTATTTT. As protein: CAWSVEPGGGADTQYF.